Below, one T cell receptor beta chain is given with its context. This specimen belongs to a study of shared T cell receptors in the human thymus. V was clipped by 10 bases and J by 3 bases, with 18 bases between them. This CDR3 has 14 amino acids. Germline V gene data show CDR1 as PRHDT and CDR2 as FYEKMQ (reference sequence). The assay was immunoSEQ multiplex PCR, and TCRdb's table has in-frame clones only and misses some. Altogether 600,000 to 900,000 clones are present, 70% to 90% being singletons, with the ten largest covering approximately 0.01%. These same data were also listed under a study on human thymus T cells. That study reports: The donors were infants in Finland with congenital heart defects, otherwise immunologically healthy. Resections were taken during corrective heart surgery, and the thymus tissue came from these.

The chain recombines TRBV13 with TRBJ1-1, with D possibly being TRBD1 (6 bases). The sequencing sample was made of thymocytes. This clonotype originated in a girl younger than two with a congenital heart defect. The CDR3 DNA follows: TGTGCCACCCGACGTCCTTCAGGGGACACTGAAGCTTTCTTT. Encoded protein: CATRRPSGDTEAFF.